What follows is one T cell receptor (beta chain) and its context. This sample is drawn from a study of OX40 agonist ivuxolimab in advanced cancers. Study information: It was permissible to have had prior anti-PD-1, anti-PD-L1 or anti-CTLA-4 therapy, and over 35% had some.

Sequencing was performed with immunoSEQ multiplex PCR; in TCRdb, only in-frame clones are kept and a portion is missing. The sample consists of some 110,000 clones, just over 90% of them appearing once. The length of the CDR3 is 11 residues. CDR1 is MNHEY, CDR2 SVGAGI, per germline. The V and J ends lost 6 bases and 2 bases respectively, with 4 bases between them. This sequence was found in an adult with an advanced solid tumor such as melanoma, head and neck, liver or kidney cancer. The rearrangement uses TRBV6-5 and TRBJ1-1; D remains ambiguous. Here the sequenced sample was CD4+ or CD8+ T cells sorted from blood, taken in a trial of the OX40 agonist ivuxolimab. CDR3 sequence (DNA): TGTGCCAGCAGCACAAACACTGAAGCTTTCTTT. Amino acids: CASSTNTEAFF.